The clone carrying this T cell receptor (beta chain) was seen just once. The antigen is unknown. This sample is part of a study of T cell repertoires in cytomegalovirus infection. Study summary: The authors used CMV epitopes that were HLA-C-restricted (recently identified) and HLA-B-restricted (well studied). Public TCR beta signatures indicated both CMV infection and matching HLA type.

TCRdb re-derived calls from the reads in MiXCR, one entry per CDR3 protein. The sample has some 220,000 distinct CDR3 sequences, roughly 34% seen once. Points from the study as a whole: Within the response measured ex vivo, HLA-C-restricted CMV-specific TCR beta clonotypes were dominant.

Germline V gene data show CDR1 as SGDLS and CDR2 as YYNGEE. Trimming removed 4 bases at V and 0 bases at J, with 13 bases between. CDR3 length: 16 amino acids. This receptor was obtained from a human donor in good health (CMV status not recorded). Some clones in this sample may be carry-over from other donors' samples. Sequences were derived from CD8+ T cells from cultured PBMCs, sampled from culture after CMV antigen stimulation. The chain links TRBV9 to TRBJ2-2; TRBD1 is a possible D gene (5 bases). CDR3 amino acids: CASSQTASANTGELFF. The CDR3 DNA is TGTGCCAGCAGCCAGACAGCGAGTGCGAACACCGGGGAGCTGTTTTTT.